The present T cell receptor beta chain was sequenced within a study of CD8 T cells in ankylosing spondylitis. Notes on the study in general: Ankylosing spondylitis blood appeared to carry a characteristic TCR beta motif of roughly eight highly homologous variants. The authors reported significant enrichment of disease-linked clones in matched ankylosing spondylitis synovial fluid.

As regards this clonotype: The antigen is unknown.

The CDR3 contains 15 residues. Deletions cut 5 bases from V and 2 bases from J, with 14 bases between. As the method for making TCR beta libraries, quantitative 5'-RACE with molecular barcodes was used. TCRdb fed the 5' RACE reads into MiXCR, producing one record per CDR3 protein. The repertoire holds over 450,000 distinct CDR3 sequences, roughly an eighth seen once, with 6.8% in the top ten. V usage is TRBV12-3 or TRBV12-4 and J usage is TRBJ2-3; either TRBD1 or TRBD2 may fit D (6 bases each). The source of this sequence is a male donor with ankylosing spondylitis. Input material: blood, either unsorted or a sorted T cell fraction (not recorded which). The CDR3 DNA reads TGTGCCAGCAGTGACCAGGGGAGGTTCACAGATACGCAGTATTTT. The encoded protein is CASSDQGRFTDTQYF.